These T cell receptor beta chains were read from a single sample in a study of blood T cell repertoires in COVID-19. Clones were read by immunoSEQ multiplex PCR, and TCRdb kept only the in-frame ones, dropping some. The sample carries around 140,000 clones, about 90% recorded once. Sample: PBMCs or T cells enriched from blood (not recorded which). All receptors derive from a middle-aged woman who had been exposed to COVID-19. CDR3s include the opening cysteine and the closing phenylalanine or tryptophan. A D gene is named only where the DNA matches it firmly. The listing skips clone size in some rows; elsewhere it reads once, few, many or a size class.

clone_size | d_call | j_call | v_call | cdr3_nt | cdr3_aa
few | NA | TRBJ2-7 | TRBV5-1 | TGCGCCAGCAGCTTGGTGCCAGGGGCCTACGAGCAGTACTTC | CASSLVPGAYEQYF
once | TRBD1 | TRBJ2-2 | TRBV9 | TGTGCCAGCAGAGACCGGGACAGGGGGACGGGGGAGCTGTTTTTT | CASRDRDRGTGELFF
NA | NA | TRBJ2-3 | TRBV27 | TGTGCCAGCAGTTTCCGGGGGACAGATACGCAGTATTTT | CASSFRGTDTQYF
once | TRBD1 | TRBJ1-2 | TRBV4-1 | TGCGCCAGCAGCCAAGTACTCCCGGGTAGGGGGCGAAAGGGCTACACCTTC | CASSQVLPGRGRKGYTF
NA | TRBD1 | TRBJ2-4 | TRBV29-1 | TGCAGCGTGAGGGGTAGGACAGGGGTAGACATTCAGTACTTC | CSVRGRTGVDIQYF
NA | NA | TRBJ2-7 | TRBV20-1 | TGCAGTGCTAGTTCGGCAGGGATGGTTTACTCCTACGAGCAGTACTTC | CSASSAGMVYSYEQYF
NA | TRBD1 | TRBJ1-3 | TRBV5-1 | TGCGCCAGCAGCTTGGAGACAGGGCGAGGAAACACCATATATTTT | CASSLETGRGNTIYF
NA | TRBD1 | TRBJ2-7 | TRBV5-1 | TGCGCCAGCAGCTTGGACGCAGGGGGCTACGAGCAGTACTTC | CASSLDAGGYEQYF
NA | NA | TRBJ1-4 | TRBV28 | TGTGCCAGCAGTCCTTCAGGGGTTAGGGATGAAAAACTGTTTTTT | CASSPSGVRDEKLFF
NA | TRBD2 | TRBJ2-1 | TRBV5-1 | TGCGCCAGCAAGGGTAGCGGGGAGTACAATGAGCAGTTCTTC | CASKGSGEYNEQFF
NA | NA | TRBJ2-7 | TRBV20-1 | TGCAGTGCTAGCCCCTCGGTCGAGCAGTACTTC | CSASPSVEQYF
once | NA | TRBJ2-7 | TRBV7-6 | TGTGCCAGCAGCCCCCGACCGACTAGCTACGAGCAGTACTTC | CASSPRPTSYEQYF
few | NA | TRBJ2-7 | TRBV3-1/TRBV3-2 | TGTGCCAGCAGCCAAGATTCAGGCCGCGGGTACGAGCAGTACTTC | CASSQDSGRGYEQYF
NA | NA | TRBJ1-2 | TRBV2 | TGTGCCAGCAGGTCACAGGGCAACTATGGCTACACCTTC | CASRSQGNYGYTF
NA | TRBD2 | TRBJ2-5 | TRBV25-1 | TGTGCCAGCAGAGAGCGGGAGTGGGTTGGGGAGACCCAGTACTTC | CASREREWVGETQYF
NA | NA | TRBJ1-4 | TRBV9 | TGTGCCAGCAGCGTAGATCCCAGCGGTGAAAAACTGTTTTTT | CASSVDPSGEKLFF
many | NA | TRBJ1-1 | TRBV20-1 | TGCAGTCAGAGGGCCGACACTGAAGCTTTCTTT | CSQRADTEAFF
NA | NA | TRBJ2-5 | TRBV28 | TGTGCCAGCAGTAGCCAGGGGGCGGGAGAAGAGACCCAGTACTTC | CASSSQGAGEETQYF
NA | NA | TRBJ2-1 | TRBV11-3 | TGTGCCAGCAGCTTAGATGATAGCAGCAATGAGCAGTTCTTC | CASSLDDSSNEQFF
NA | TRBD1 | TRBJ1-1 | TRBV5-1 | TGCGCCAGCGGAGTGACAGGGCAGAACACTGAAGCTTTCTTT | CASGVTGQNTEAFF
NA | NA | TRBJ2-7 | TRBV9 | TGTGCCAGCAGCGTAGACAGGGTAGGCTACGAGCAGTACTTC | CASSVDRVGYEQYF
NA | TRBD1 | TRBJ2-7 | TRBV19 | TGTGCCAGTAGTATTTATTCGGGCGGAACAGGGGGGCTCTACGAGCAGTACTTC | CASSIYSGGTGGLYEQYF
NA | NA | TRBJ2-3 | TRBV7-5 | TGTGCCGCTACGGGACATAAAAACACAGATACGCAGTATTTT | CAATGHKNTDTQYF
NA | TRBD1 | TRBJ2-2 | TRBV27 | TGTGCCAGCAGCTCTAATCCCCTTGACAGGGTATCCGGGGAGCTGTTTTTT | CASSSNPLDRVSGELFF
NA | NA | TRBJ1-5 | TRBV6-5 | TGTGCCAGCAGTCCCGTCGGACAGATCCTACAGCCCCAGCATTTT | CASSPVGQILQPQHF
few | NA | TRBJ1-6 | TRBV28 | TGTGCCAGCAGTAGGGGCGTGCTCCTCCACTTT | CASSRGVLLHF
NA | TRBD1 | TRBJ1-3 | TRBV27 | TGTGCCAGTAAACTCGACAGGGCTGGAAACACCATATATTTT | CASKLDRAGNTIYF
NA | TRBD2 | TRBJ2-5 | TRBV9 | TGTGCCAGCAGCGTAAGACTAGCTCCGGATGAGACCCAGTACTTC | CASSVRLAPDETQYF
NA | NA | TRBJ1-6 | TRBV7-9 | TGTGCCAGCAGCTCGGGGACAACCAATTCACCCCTCCACTTT | CASSSGTTNSPLHF